This record concerns one TCR beta chain sequence. Antigen unknown. Carrying unique molecular identifiers, the cDNA also gained a universal primer site through template switching. Using its own MiXCR run on the 5' RACE reads, TCRdb lists one record per CDR3 protein. The sample lists 690,000 or so distinct CDR3 sequences, 8.5% to 9.5% occurring once. The data were taken from a study of identical twins. Overall study results and limits: The study based its conclusions on cross-sectional statistical analysis and did not follow the same donors. Twin-shared out-of-frame alpha sequences showed excess low generation probability. Models underestimated TCR alpha sharing (out-of-frame) in monozygotic twins.

The CDR3 is 17 residues long. The V segment lost 5 bases and the J segment 0 bases; nucleotides outside the gene matches: 6. The germline V gene encodes CDR1 SGHTA and CDR2 FQGNSA. These data also formed part of another study, on yellow fever vaccine responses in identical twins.

Material for sequencing was PBMCs. The V call is TRBV7-2, the J call TRBJ2-5; 13 positions agree with TRBD2. The TCR originated in a woman between 18 and 29 years old in good health. CDR3 coding DNA: TGTGCCAGCAGCCCAACTAGCGGGGGGGGCTACCAAGAGACCCAGTACTTC. As protein: CASSPTSGGGYQETQYF.